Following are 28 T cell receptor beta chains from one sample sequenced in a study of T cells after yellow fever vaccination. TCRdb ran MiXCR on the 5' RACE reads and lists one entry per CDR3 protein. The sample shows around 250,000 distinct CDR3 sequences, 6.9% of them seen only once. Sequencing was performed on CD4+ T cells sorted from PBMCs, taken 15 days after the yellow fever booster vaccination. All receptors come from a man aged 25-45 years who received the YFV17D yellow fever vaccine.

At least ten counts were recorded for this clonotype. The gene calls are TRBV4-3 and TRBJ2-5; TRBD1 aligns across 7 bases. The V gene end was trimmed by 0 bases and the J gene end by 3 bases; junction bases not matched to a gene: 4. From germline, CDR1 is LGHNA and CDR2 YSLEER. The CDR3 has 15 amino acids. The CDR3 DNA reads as TGCGCCAGCAGCCAAGAGGGGACAGCCAAAGAGACCCAGTACTTC. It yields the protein CASSQEGTAKETQYF.

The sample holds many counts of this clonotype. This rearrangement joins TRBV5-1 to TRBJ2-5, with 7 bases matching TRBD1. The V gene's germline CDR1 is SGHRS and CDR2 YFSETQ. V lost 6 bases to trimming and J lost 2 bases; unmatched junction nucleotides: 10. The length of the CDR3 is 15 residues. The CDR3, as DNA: TGCGCCAGCAATTCGGGATTGACAGGGCAAGAGACCCAGTACTTC. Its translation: CASNSGLTGQETQYF.

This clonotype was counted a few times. CDR3 in DNA: TGCGCCAGCTACCCCATCCCGGCACAGGGGGTAGAAAAACTGTTTTTT. Protein: CASYPIPAQGVEKLFF. J is TRBJ1-4 and V is TRBV5-1; 8 nucleotides align to TRBD1. The CDR3 has 16 amino acids. After removal of 7 bases from V and 8 bases from J, the junction contained 16 bases not matched to a gene. The germline V gene has CDR1 SGHRS and CDR2 YFSETQ.

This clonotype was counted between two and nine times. The CDR3 DNA is TGTGCCACCAGCAGCCGCCGGGCTAGCTCCTACAATGAGCAGTTCTTC. Its protein is CATSSRRASSYNEQFF. The chain has TRBV15 and TRBJ2-1, with D unclear. Per germline, CDR1 LNHNV and CDR2 YYDKDF (reference sequence). V was trimmed by 3 bases and J by 0 bases, leaving 12 bases between them. CDR3 size: 16 residues.

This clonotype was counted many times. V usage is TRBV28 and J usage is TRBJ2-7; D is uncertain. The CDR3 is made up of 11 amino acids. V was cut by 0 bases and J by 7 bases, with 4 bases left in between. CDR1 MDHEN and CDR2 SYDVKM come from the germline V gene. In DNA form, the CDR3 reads TGTGCCAGCAGTTTATGGTGGGAGCAGTACTTC. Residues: CASSLWWEQYF.

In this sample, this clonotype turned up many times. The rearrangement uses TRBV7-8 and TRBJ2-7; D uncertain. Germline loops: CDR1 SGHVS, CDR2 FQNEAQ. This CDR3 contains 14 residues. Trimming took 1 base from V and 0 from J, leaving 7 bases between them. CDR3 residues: CASSLVFSSYEQYF. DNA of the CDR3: TGTGCCAGCAGCTTAGTATTCAGCTCCTACGAGCAGTACTTC.

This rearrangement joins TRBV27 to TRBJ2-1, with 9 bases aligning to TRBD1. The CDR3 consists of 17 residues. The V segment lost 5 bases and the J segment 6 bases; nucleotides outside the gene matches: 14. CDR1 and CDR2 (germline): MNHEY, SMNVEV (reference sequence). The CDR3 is CASSQPGQGSLANEQFF. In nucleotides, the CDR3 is TGTGCCAGCAGTCAACCGGGACAGGGTTCATTGGCCAATGAGCAGTTCTTC.

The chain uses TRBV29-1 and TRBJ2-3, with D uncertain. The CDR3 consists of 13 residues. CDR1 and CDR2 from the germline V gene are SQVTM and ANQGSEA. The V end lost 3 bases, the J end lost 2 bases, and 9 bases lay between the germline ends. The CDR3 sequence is CSVEGRNTDTQYF. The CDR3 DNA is TGCAGCGTTGAGGGCAGAAACACAGATACGCAGTATTTT.

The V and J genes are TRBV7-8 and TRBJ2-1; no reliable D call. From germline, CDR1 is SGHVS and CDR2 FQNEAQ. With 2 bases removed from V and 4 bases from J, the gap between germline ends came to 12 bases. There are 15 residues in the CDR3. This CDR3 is CASSLSPLRYNEQFF. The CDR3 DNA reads TGTGCCAGCAGCTTAAGCCCACTACGGTACAATGAGCAGTTCTTC.

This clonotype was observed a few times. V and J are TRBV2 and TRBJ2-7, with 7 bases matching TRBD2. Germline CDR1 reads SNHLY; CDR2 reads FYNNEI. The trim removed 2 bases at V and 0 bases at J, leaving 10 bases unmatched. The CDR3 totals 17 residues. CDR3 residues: CASSELIGLAASYEQYF. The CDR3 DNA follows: TGTGCCAGCAGTGAATTGATTGGTCTAGCGGCCTCCTACGAGCAGTACTTC.

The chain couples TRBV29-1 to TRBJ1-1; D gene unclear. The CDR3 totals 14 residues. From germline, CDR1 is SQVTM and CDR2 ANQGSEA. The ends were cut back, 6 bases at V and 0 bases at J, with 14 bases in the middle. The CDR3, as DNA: TGCAGCGTGAAATCGGACGGAGTGAACACTGAAGCTTTCTTT. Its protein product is CSVKSDGVNTEAFF.

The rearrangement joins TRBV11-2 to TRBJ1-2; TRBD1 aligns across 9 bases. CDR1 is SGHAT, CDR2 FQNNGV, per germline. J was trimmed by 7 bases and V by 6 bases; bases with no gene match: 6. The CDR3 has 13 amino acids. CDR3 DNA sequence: TGTGCCAGCAGACGGACAGGGGTTGTTGGCTACACCTTC. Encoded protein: CASRRTGVVGYTF. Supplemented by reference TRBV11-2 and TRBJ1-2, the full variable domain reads EAGVAQSPRYKIIEKRQSVAFWCNPISGHATLYWYQQILGQGPKLLIQFQNNGVVDDSQLPKDRFSAERLKGVDSTLKIQPAKLEDSAVYLCASRRTGVVGYTFGSGTRLTVV.

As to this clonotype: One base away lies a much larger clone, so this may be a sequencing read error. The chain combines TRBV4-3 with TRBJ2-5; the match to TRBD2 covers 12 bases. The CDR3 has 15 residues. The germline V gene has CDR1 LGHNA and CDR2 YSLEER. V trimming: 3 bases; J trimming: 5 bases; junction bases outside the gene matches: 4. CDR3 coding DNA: TGCGCCAGCAGCCACGGACTAGCGGGAAATGAGACCCAGTACTTC. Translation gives CASSHGLAGNETQYF.

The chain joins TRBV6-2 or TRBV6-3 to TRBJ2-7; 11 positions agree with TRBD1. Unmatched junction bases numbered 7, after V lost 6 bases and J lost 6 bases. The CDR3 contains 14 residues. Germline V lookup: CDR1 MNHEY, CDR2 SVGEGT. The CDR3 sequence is CASRRPGQGVEQYF. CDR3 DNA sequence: TGTGCCAGCAGACGGCCGGGACAGGGGGTCGAGCAGTACTTC.

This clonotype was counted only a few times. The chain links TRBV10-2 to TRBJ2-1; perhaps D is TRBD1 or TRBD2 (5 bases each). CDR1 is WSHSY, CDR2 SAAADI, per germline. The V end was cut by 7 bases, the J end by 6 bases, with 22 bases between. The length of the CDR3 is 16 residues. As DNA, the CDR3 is TGCGCCAGCATCGAGCGGATTCCCGGGACCTCCAATGAGCAGTTCTTC. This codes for CASIERIPGTSNEQFF.

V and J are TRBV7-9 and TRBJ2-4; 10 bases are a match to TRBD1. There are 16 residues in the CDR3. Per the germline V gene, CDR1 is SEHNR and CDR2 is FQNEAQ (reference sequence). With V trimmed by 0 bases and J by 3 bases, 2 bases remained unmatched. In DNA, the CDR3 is TGTGCCAGCAGCTTAGCGACAGGGGGCGACAAAAACATTCAGTACTTC. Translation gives CASSLATGGDKNIQYF.

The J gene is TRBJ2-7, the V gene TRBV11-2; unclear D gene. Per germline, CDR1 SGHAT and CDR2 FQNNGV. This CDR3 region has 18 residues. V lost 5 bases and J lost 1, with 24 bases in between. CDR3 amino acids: CASSLMVIRSVESYEQYF. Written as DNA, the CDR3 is TGTGCCAGCAGCCTCATGGTGATACGAAGCGTCGAATCCTACGAGCAGTACTTC.

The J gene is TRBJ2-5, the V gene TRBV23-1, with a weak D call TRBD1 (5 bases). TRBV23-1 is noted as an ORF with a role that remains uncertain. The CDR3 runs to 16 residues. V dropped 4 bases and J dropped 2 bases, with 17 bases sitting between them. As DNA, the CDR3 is TGCGCCAGCAGTCGCCGGATGGGGCCCGAGCAAGAGACCCAGTACTTC. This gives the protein CASSRRMGPEQETQYF.

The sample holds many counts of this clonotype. DNA of the CDR3: TGTGCCAGCAGCTTAGTGGGCGGGAGGGTAGATACGCAGTATTTT. Protein: CASSLVGGRVDTQYF. V is TRBV7-2 and J is TRBJ2-3; 9 nucleotides line up with TRBD2. The CDR3 has 15 residues. J was trimmed by 5 bases and V by 1 base; bases with no gene match: 4. Germline V gene lookup returns CDR1 SGHTA and CDR2 FQGNSA. The whole variable domain, filled in from reference TRBV7-2 and TRBJ2-3, reads GAGVSQSPSNKVTEKGKDVELRCDPISGHTALYWYRQSLGQGLEFLIYFQGNSAPDKSGLPSDRFSAERTGGSVSTLTIQRTQQEDSAVYLCASSLVGGRVDTQYFGPGTRLTVL.

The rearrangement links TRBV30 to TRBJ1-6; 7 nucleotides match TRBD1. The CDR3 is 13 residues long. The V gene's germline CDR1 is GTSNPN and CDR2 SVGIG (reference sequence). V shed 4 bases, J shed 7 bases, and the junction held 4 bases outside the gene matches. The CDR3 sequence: CAWTGTENSPLHF. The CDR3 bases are TGTGCCTGGACCGGGACAGAAAATTCACCCCTCCACTTT.

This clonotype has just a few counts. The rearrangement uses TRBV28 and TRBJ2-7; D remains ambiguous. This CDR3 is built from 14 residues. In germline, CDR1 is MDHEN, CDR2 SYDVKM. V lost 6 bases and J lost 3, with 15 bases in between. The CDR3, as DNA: TGTGCCAGCAGCGAAATCGGAGTGAACTACGAGCAGTACTTC. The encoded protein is CASSEIGVNYEQYF. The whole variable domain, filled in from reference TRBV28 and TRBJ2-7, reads DVKVTQSSRYLVKRTGEKVFLECVQDMDHENMFWYRQDPGLGLRLIYFSYDVKMKEKGDIPEGYSVSREKKERFSLILESASTNQTSMYLCASSEIGVNYEQYFGPGTRLTVT.

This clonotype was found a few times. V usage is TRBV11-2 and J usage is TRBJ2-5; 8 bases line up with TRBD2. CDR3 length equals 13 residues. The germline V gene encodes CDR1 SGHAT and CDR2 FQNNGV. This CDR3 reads CATGGRVQETQYF. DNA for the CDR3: TGTGCGACGGGGGGGAGGGTGCAAGAGACCCAGTACTTC.

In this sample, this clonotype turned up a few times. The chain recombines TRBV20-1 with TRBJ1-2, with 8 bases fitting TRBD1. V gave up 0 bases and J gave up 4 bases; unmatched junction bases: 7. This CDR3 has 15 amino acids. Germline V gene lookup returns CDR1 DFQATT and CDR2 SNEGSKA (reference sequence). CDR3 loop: CSARETDRGGYGYTF. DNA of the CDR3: TGCAGTGCTAGAGAAACCGACAGGGGAGGCTATGGCTACACCTTC.

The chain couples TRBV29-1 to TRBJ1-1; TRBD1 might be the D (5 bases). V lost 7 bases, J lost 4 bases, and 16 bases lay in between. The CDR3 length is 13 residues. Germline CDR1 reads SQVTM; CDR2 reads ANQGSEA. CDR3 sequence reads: CSAQAGESTEAFF. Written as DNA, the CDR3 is TGCAGCGCCCAGGCGGGGGAGAGCACTGAAGCTTTCTTT. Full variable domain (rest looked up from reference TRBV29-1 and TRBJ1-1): SAVISQKPSRDICQRGTSLTIQCQVDSQVTMMFWYRQQPGQSLTLIATANQGSEATYESGFVIDKFPISRPNLTFSTLTVSNMSPEDSSIYLCSAQAGESTEAFFGQGTRLTVV.

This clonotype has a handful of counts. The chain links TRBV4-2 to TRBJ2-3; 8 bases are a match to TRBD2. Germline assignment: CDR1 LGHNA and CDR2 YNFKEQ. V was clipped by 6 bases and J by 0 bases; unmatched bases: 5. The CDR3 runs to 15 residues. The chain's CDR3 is CASRETGGSTDTQYF. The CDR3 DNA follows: TGTGCCAGCAGGGAAACGGGAGGGAGCACAGATACGCAGTATTTT.

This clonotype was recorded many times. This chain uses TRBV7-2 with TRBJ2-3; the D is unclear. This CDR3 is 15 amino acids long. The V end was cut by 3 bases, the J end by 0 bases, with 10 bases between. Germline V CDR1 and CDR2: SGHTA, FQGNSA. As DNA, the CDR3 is TGTGCCAGCAGCTTCGGGTTCACTAGCACAGATACGCAGTATTTT. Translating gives CASSFGFTSTDTQYF.

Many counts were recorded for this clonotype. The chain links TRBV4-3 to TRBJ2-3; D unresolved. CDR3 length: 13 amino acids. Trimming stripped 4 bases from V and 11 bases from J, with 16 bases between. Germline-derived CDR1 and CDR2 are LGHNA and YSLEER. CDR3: CASSRPGFIKQYF. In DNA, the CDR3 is TGCGCCAGCAGCCGCCCTGGGTTCATTAAGCAGTATTTT.

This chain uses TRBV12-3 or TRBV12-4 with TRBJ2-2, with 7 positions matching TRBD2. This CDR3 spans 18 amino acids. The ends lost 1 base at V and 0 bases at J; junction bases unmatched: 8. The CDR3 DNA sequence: TGTGCCAGCAGTTTAGGACCGTTCGCGGGGGCGAACACCGGGGAGCTGTTTTTT. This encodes CASSLGPFAGANTGELFF.